One TCR beta chain is described in this entry. The germline V gene encodes CDR1 KGHSH and CDR2 LQKENI. Between the trimmed V and J ends, which lost 2 bases and 2 bases, there was a span of 15 bases. The CDR3 contains 16 residues. Study processing details: Amplification with reference gene primers provided the estimates of nucleated cell counts. Sequencing was performed with immunoSEQ multiplex PCR; in TCRdb, only in-frame clones are kept and a portion is missing. For V, J and clone size, that table is used; D and trimming come from the DNA. The sample records a few hundred thousand clones, around four fifths being singletons. This entry is derived from a study of blood T cell repertoires in COVID-19. Turning to the study itself: Acute and convalescent COVID-19 samples came from the United States, Italy and Spain. From T cells, B-cell-depleted T cells, or PBMCs came the material, which was cDNA or gDNA.

This sequence originates from a woman in her sixties or seventies who had recovered from COVID-19. What was sequenced was peripheral blood. V gene TRBV18 combines with J gene TRBJ1-2; D may be TRBD1 (5 bases). CDR3 bases: TGTGCCAGCTCACCAACCACAGGAGACCCGAACTATGGCTACACCTTC. It translates to CASSPTTGDPNYGYTF.